Below are 17 T cell receptor beta chains sequenced from a single sample in a study of cytomegalovirus exposure and HLA in healthy donors. 60 Vbeta and 13 Jbeta primers were used in PCR. Profiling relied on immunoSEQ multiplex PCR, and the TCRdb table lists in-frame clones only, not all of them. The sample records 150,000 to 200,000 clones, about four fifths being singletons. Sequences were obtained from PBMCs. These receptors were collected from a male donor in good health and CMV-seropositive.

The chain carries TRBV11-2 and TRBJ1-1; possible D gene TRBD1, 5 bases. The V end lost 7 bases, the J end lost 4 bases, and 10 bases lay between the germline ends. The germline gives CDR1 SGHAT, CDR2 FQNNGV. This CDR3 is built from 12 residues. The CDR3 sequence: CASKDTATEAFF. The CDR3 DNA reads as TGTGCCAGCAAGGACACGGCCACTGAAGCTTTCTTT.

This chain links TRBV6-1 with TRBJ1-1, with D unclear. Germline V gives CDR1 MNHNS, CDR2 SASEGT. The CDR3 runs to 13 residues. Trimming stripped 4 bases from V and 4 bases from J, with 10 bases between. The CDR3 protein is CASSVGEGTEAFF. The CDR3 nucleotides read TGTGCCAGCAGTGTTGGAGAGGGCACTGAAGCTTTCTTT.

This clone was seen a handful of times. This rearrangement joins TRBV5-6 to TRBJ2-7; D may be TRBD1 (6 bases). Trimming took off 4 bases at V and 3 bases at J, with 11 bases between the two ends. The CDR3 sequence is 13 residues long. Per the germline V gene, CDR1 is SGHDT and CDR2 is YYEEEE. CDR3: CASSIRDNYEQYF. CDR3 sequence (DNA): TGTGCCAGCAGCATCCGGGACAACTACGAGCAGTACTTC.

The genes are TRBV19 and TRBJ1-3, with 9 bases matching TRBD1. CDR1 and CDR2 from the germline V gene are LNHDA and SQIVND (reference sequence). The CDR3 is made up of 16 amino acids. With V trimmed by 8 bases and J by 0 bases, 8 bases remained unmatched. The chain's CDR3 is CASLRGTGISGNTIYF. As DNA, the CDR3 is TGTGCCAGTCTCCGTGGGACAGGGATCTCTGGAAACACCATATATTTT. Drawing the rest from reference TRBV19 and TRBJ1-3, the complete variable domain is DGGITQSPKYLFRKEGQNVTLSCEQNLNHDAMYWYRQDPGQGLRLIYYSQIVNDFQKGDIAEGYSVSREKKESFPLTVTSAQKNPTAFYLCASLRGTGISGNTIYFGEGSWLTVV.

The rearrangement uses TRBV15 and TRBJ2-5; possibly TRBD2 for D (5 bases). The length of the CDR3 is 13 residues. The germline V gene has CDR1 LNHNV and CDR2 YYDKDF (reference sequence). V lost 8 bases, J lost 2 bases, and 12 bases lay in between. Here the CDR3 reads CATEFEGQETQYF. In nucleotides, the CDR3 is TGTGCCACCGAATTTGAGGGACAAGAGACCCAGTACTTC.

This chain joins TRBV6-5 and TRBJ2-1, with D possibly being TRBD1 (5 bases). CDR1 and CDR2 from the germline V gene are MNHEY and SVGAGI. Trimming took off 2 bases at V and 2 bases at J, with 10 bases between the two ends. This CDR3 has 15 amino acids. CDR3 in amino acids: CASSYTQGTYNEQFF. As DNA, the CDR3 is TGTGCCAGCAGTTACACCCAGGGTACCTACAATGAGCAGTTCTTC.

The chain has TRBV15 and TRBJ1-2; TRBD1 agrees at 7 bases. Germline V gene sequence: CDR1 LNHNV, CDR2 YYDKDF (reference sequence). CDR3 length: 17 amino acids. V shed 1 base, J shed 8 bases, and the junction held 16 bases outside the gene matches. The CDR3 region has the DNA TGTGCCACCAGCAGAGGGGAAGGGACAGTGCCAACTAAAGGCTACACCTTC. This gives the protein CATSRGEGTVPTKGYTF.

The chain links TRBV29-1 to TRBJ1-5, with TRBD1 matching 9 bases. Trimming at V came to 6 bases and at J to 6 bases, leaving 3 bases not matched to a gene. Germline V gene lookup returns CDR1 SQVTM and CDR2 ANQGSEA. There are 12 residues in the CDR3. The CDR3 nucleotides are TGCAGCGTAGGACAGGGGAGTCAGCCCCAGCATTTT. Amino acid sequence: CSVGQGSQPQHF.

The chain combines TRBV7-9 with TRBJ1-4; 9 bases fit TRBD1. V lost 5 bases, J lost 8 bases, and 9 bases stayed unmatched. CDR3 length: 15 amino acids. Germline assignment: CDR1 SEHNR and CDR2 FQNEAQ (reference sequence). The CDR3, as DNA: TGTGCCAGCAGCCCAAACAGGGGGCTGGAGGAAAAACTGTTTTTT. Protein sequence: CASSPNRGLEEKLFF.

CDR3 coding DNA: TGCGCCAGCATGGGCAGGGAAACAACCGGGGAGCTGTTTTTT. Amino acid sequence: CASMGRETTGELFF. The chain employs TRBV5-1 and TRBJ2-2; maybe TRBD1 (5 bases). Looked up from germline, CDR1 is SGHRS and CDR2 is YFSETQ. This CDR3 spans 14 amino acids. The V and J ends lost 6 bases and 5 bases respectively, with 14 bases between them. Filled out from reference TRBV5-1 and TRBJ2-2, the complete variable domain reads KAGVTQTPRYLIKTRGQQVTLSCSPISGHRSVSWYQQTPGQGLQFLFEYFSETQRNKGNFPGRFSGRQFSNSRSEMNVSTLELGDSALYLCASMGRETTGELFFGEGSRLTVL.

The V and J genes are TRBV5-1 and TRBJ2-1; weak D call: TRBD2 (5 bases). The V end was cut by 0 bases, the J end by 9 bases, with 7 bases between. Per germline, CDR1 SGHRS and CDR2 YFSETQ. The CDR3 consists of 12 residues. CDR3 coding DNA: TGCGCCAGCAGCTTGGGTGGAGGTGAGCAGTTCTTC. It codes for CASSLGGGEQFF.

The rearrangement joins TRBV2 to TRBJ1-2; D is perhaps TRBD1 (6 bases). The CDR3 sequence is 13 residues long. CDR1 SNHLY and CDR2 FYNNEI come from the germline V gene. V was pared by 8 bases and J by 4 bases, with 14 bases between. The CDR3: CASGPGVGYGYTF. CDR3 nucleotides: TGTGCCAGCGGGCCAGGGGTTGGCTATGGCTACACCTTC.

For this clone: Other DNA variants within this sample encode the same CDR3. The V call is TRBV7-2, the J call TRBJ2-3, with a possible D match to TRBD2 (6 bases). Per the germline V gene, CDR1 is SGHTA and CDR2 is FQGNSA. The CDR3 is made up of 15 amino acids. Trimming shortened V by 0 bases and J by 5 bases, and 12 bases separated the two germline ends. CDR3 in DNA: TGTGCCAGCAGCTTAGCGGGGGGTAGGGGAGATACGCAGTATTTT. This codes for CASSLAGGRGDTQYF.

The J gene is TRBJ1-2, the V gene TRBV7-8, with 7 bases lining up with TRBD1. The V gene end was trimmed by 5 bases and the J gene end by 8 bases; junction bases not matched to a gene: 11. The CDR3 has 14 residues. CDR1 is SGHVS, CDR2 FQNEAQ, per germline. This CDR3 is CASSLFRQGGGYTF. The CDR3 coding sequence is TGTGCCAGCAGCCTCTTTAGACAGGGTGGAGGCTACACCTTC.

The chain links TRBV2 to TRBJ2-7, with 7 bases that match TRBD1. The germline V gene has CDR1 SNHLY and CDR2 FYNNEI. The CDR3 runs to 18 residues. The V and J ends lost 0 bases and 3 bases, in that order; junction bases with no gene match: 14. The CDR3 region has the DNA TGTGCCAGCAGTGAAGCGCTTACAGGGGAGCCCTTTGGCTACGAGCAGTACTTC. Its translation: CASSEALTGEPFGYEQYF.

The chain links TRBV20-1 to TRBJ1-2; 7 positions agree with TRBD1. Trimming removed 4 bases from V and 12 bases from J; junction bases left unmatched: 5. Per germline, CDR1 DFQATT and CDR2 SNEGSKA (reference sequence). The CDR3 runs 10 residues. CDR3 protein: CSANRGGNTF. DNA of the CDR3: TGCAGTGCTAACAGGGGAGGAAACACCTTC.

This chain's CDR3 is CAWAEGAFHQPQHF. DNA for the CDR3: TGTGCCTGGGCAGAAGGGGCCTTTCATCAGCCCCAGCATTTT. V is TRBV30 and J is TRBJ1-5, with D possibly TRBD1 on 5 matching bases. The CDR3 is made up of 14 amino acids. Germline lookup yields CDR1 GTSNPN and CDR2 SVGIG (reference sequence). V lost 5 bases to trimming and J lost 5 bases, with 16 bases between them.